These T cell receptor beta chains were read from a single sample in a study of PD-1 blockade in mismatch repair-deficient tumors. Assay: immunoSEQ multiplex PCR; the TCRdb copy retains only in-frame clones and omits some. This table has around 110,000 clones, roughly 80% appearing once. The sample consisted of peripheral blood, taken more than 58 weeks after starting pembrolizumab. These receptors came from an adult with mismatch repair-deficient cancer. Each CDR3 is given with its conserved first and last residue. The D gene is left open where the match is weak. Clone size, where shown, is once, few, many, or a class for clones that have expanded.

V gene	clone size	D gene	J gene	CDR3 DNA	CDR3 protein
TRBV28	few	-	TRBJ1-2	TGTGCCAGCATCGGGTTGCGCGCCTCCAATGGCTACACCTTC	CASIGLRASNGYTF
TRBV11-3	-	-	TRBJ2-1	TGTGCCAGCAGTTTAGGGAGCCCAGAATACAATGAGCAGTTCTTC	CASSLGSPEYNEQFF
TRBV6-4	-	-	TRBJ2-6	TGTGCCAGCAGTGCCTCCACGATTGGGGGCTCTGGGGCCAACGTCCTGACTTTC	CASSASTIGGSGANVLTF
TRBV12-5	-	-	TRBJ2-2	TGTGCTAGTGGTTTTCTCCTCCAAGGGAACACCGGGGAGCTGTTTTTT	CASGFLLQGNTGELFF
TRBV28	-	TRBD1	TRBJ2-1	TGTGCCAGCAGTATTGGGACAGTCTCCTACAATGAGCAGTTCTTC	CASSIGTVSYNEQFF
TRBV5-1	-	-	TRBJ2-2	TGCGCCAGCAGCCCCCGGGTCTCCGCGAACACCGGGGAGCTGTTTTTT	CASSPRVSANTGELFF
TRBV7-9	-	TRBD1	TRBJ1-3	TGTGCCAGCAGCAACCCAGACAGGGGGCTGTCTGGAAACACCATATATTTT	CASSNPDRGLSGNTIYF
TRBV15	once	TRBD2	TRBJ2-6	TGTGCCACCAGCAGAGAGGGAGGGGCGGGGGCCAACGTCCTGACTTTC	CATSREGGAGANVLTF
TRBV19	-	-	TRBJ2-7	TGTGCCAGTAGTATAGTCGGGCCAGGGGACGAGCAGTACTTC	CASSIVGPGDEQYF
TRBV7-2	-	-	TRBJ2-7	TGTGCCAGCAGTAGGGGGTCCGAGCAGTACTTC	CASSRGSEQYF
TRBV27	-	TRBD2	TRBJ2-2	TGTGCCAGCAGAAATCGGGCTAGCGGAAACACCGGGGAGCTGTTTTTT	CASRNRASGNTGELFF
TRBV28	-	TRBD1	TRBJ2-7	TGTGCCAGCAGTTTTCCGGGACAGGGGGCGAACTACGAGCAGTACTTC	CASSFPGQGANYEQYF
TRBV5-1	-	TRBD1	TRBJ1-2	TGCGCCAGCAGCTTGGATAGGGGGCCCGACTACACCTTC	CASSLDRGPDYTF
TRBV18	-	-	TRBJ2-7	TGTGCCAGCTCACCACGACAGGTAGGAAGCTCCTACGAGCAGTACTTC	CASSPRQVGSSYEQYF
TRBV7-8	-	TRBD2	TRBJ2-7	TGTGCCAGCAGCCCGCGGGTAGCGGGGCCCTACGAGCAGTACTTC	CASSPRVAGPYEQYF
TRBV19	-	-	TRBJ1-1	TGTGCCAGTAGTATATCGCAGGGTAAACTATCCATGAACACTGAAGCTTTCTTT	CASSISQGKLSMNTEAFF
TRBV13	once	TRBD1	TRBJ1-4	TGTGCCAGCAGCCTATGGGGGGGGAGACAGGGAGAAAAACTGTTTTTT	CASSLWGGRQGEKLFF
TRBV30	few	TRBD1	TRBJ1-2	TGTGCCTGGATAAGACAGGGTGGCTATGGCGGCTACACCTTC	CAWIRQGGYGGYTF
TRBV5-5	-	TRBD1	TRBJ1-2	TGTGCCAGCAGCTTGCGTCAGGGGGCCTATGGCTACACCTTC	CASSLRQGAYGYTF
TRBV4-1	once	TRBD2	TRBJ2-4	TGCGCCAGCAGCCAAGGGACTAGCGGGAGTAATCAGTACTTC	CASSQGTSGSNQYF
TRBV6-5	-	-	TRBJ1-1	TGTGCCAGCAGTTTTAGAGGAGGGAACAACACTGAAGCTTTCTTT	CASSFRGGNNTEAFF
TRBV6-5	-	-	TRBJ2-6	TGTGCCAGCAGCCCGAGGCGCTCTGGGGCCAACGTCCTGACTTTC	CASSPRRSGANVLTF
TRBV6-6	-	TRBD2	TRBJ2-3	TGTGCCAGCAGGATGGGCGGGAGAACAGATACGCAGTATTTT	CASRMGGRTDTQYF
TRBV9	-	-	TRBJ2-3	TGTGCCAGCAGCGGACGGGCTGCACCCACGATCACAGATACGCAGTATTTT	CASSGRAAPTITDTQYF
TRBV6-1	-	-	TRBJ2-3	TGTGCCAGCACTCAAAGCGCCTACACAGATACGCAGTATTTT	CASTQSAYTDTQYF
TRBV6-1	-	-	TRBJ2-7	TGTGCCAGCAGTGAAAGTCCCGGGAGCTCCTACGAGCAGTACTTC	CASSESPGSSYEQYF
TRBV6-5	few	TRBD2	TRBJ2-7	TGTGCCAGCAGAGCGGGAGGGAGCAACGAGCAGTACTTC	CASRAGGSNEQYF
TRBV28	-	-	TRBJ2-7	TGTGCCAGCAGTCCGTCCGGGACGGATTACGAGCAGTACTTC	CASSPSGTDYEQYF
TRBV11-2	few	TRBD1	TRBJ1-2	TGTGCCAGCAGCTTAGATTCTTGGGACAGCTATGGCTACACCTTC	CASSLDSWDSYGYTF
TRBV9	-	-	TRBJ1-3	TGTGCCAGCAGCGTCGACAGCCACTCTGGAAACACCATATATTTT	CASSVDSHSGNTIYF
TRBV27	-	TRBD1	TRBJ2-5	TGTGCCAGCAGTTTTGAAGGGGGCGAAGAGACCCAGTACTTC	CASSFEGGEETQYF
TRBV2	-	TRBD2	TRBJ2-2	TGTGCCAGCAGTGGGACTAGCGGGCCCACCGGGGAGCTGTTTTTT	CASSGTSGPTGELFF
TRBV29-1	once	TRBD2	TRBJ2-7	TGCAGCGTTGCCACTAGCGGGTGGTACGAGCAGTACTTC	CSVATSGWYEQYF
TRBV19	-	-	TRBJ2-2	TGTGCCAGTAGTAATTGGCGGGTTGTAGGCGGGGAGCTGTTTTTT	CASSNWRVVGGELFF